Sequencing of this TCR beta chain was carried out in a study of vaccination effects on CD4 cells after COVID-19. Study-wide context: The post-vaccine samples were taken, at the median, 72 days after the second dose.

Here immunoSEQ multiplex PCR was the method, and the copy in TCRdb shows in-frame clones only, minus some. The sample yields some 61,000 clones, about 80% seen once. CDR3 length: 20 amino acids. About this clone itself: Its antigen is not known.

Viral peptide pool expansion of antigen-specific CD4+ T cells preceded sequencing in the ViraFEST assay. The culture ran for approximately 9 days before CD4+ T cells were isolated. The participants, recipients of two vaccine doses, got either BNT162b2 or mRNA-1273. Researchers reported culturing over 1.5 million PBMC in each well, adding 8 to 10 IU/ml IL-2 and about 9.5 ug/ml peptides. Specimen: CD4+ T cells from PBMCs cultured with HCoV-OC43 spike peptides, collected after COVID-19 vaccination. Subset denoted: HCoV-OC43 spike overlapping peptide pool stimulation. The TCR was taken from a human donor who received a COVID-19 vaccine. The gene calls are TRBV21-1 and TRBJ2-2; TRBD1 was called by the table and not checked on the DNA. TRBV21-1 represents a pseudogene. The DNA for the CDR3 is TGTGCCAGCAGCAGTCGGAGGCAGACAGGGGTCCCCGCGAACACCGGGGAGCTGTTTTTT. Its translation is CASSSRRQTGVPANTGELFF.